One and the same sample provided the 8 T cell receptor beta chains below, sequenced in a study of T cell changes during pregnancy in multiple sclerosis. Profiled with immunoSEQ multiplex PCR; TCRdb holds only in-frame clones, not every one. The table records over 35,000 clones, approximately 92% of them present only once. Sequences were derived from CD4+ T cells from peripheral blood mononuclear cells, sampled in the third trimester of pregnancy. The receptors derive from a female donor with multiple sclerosis, enrolled in a pregnancy study.

V is TRBV1 and J is TRBJ2-3; the table names TRBD1, a call not compared with the DNA. TRBV1 is a pseudogene segment. The CDR3 sequence is 15 residues long. For the CDR3, the DNA is TGCACCAGCAGCCAGGCCCGTTCCAGCACAGATACGCAGTATTTT. Protein sequence: CTSSQARSSTDTQYF.

This chain connects TRBV28 to TRBJ1-4, with D unresolved. CDR1 MDHEN and CDR2 SYDVKM come from the germline V gene. This CDR3 has 12 amino acids. The V end was cut by 6 bases, the J end by 8 bases, with 10 bases between. The CDR3 coding sequence is TGTGCCAGCAGAACGACTGGGGAAAAACTGTTTTTT. Amino acid sequence: CASRTTGEKLFF.

Here the CDR3 DNA reads TGTGCCACCAGCAGGCGGAACCAAGAGACCCAGTACTTC. Its protein product is CATSRRNQETQYF. This sequence joins TRBV15 and TRBJ2-5, with D hard to call. CDR1 is LNHNV and CDR2 is YYDKDF in the germline V gene (reference sequence). Deletions cut 3 bases from V and 0 bases from J, with 5 bases between. This CDR3 region has 13 residues.

This chain connects TRBV6-5 to TRBJ2-3, with a weak D call TRBD2 (5 bases). The CDR3 consists of 15 residues. The V and J ends lost 0 bases and 1 base respectively, with 8 bases between them. Germline loops: CDR1 MNHEY, CDR2 SVGAGI. The DNA of the CDR3 is TGTGCCAGCAGTTACTCGAGAGCGGGCACAGATACGCAGTATTTT. This sequence encodes CASSYSRAGTDTQYF.

The chain links TRBV27 to TRBJ2-7; possible D gene TRBD1, 5 bases. The germline CDR1 and CDR2 sequences are MNHEY and SMNVEV (reference sequence). The CDR3 extends over 13 amino acids. V was cut by 6 bases and J by 7 bases, with 16 bases left in between. The CDR3 is CASRPGRVGEQYF. CDR3 DNA sequence: TGTGCCAGCAGGCCCGGCAGGGTTGGGGAGCAGTACTTC.

The chain carries TRBV30 and TRBJ2-7; the D gene is possibly TRBD2 (6 bases). Germline CDR1 is GTSNPN and CDR2 is SVGIG (reference sequence). Deletions cut 5 bases from V and 1 base from J, with 12 bases between. This CDR3 is 13 amino acids long. In DNA, the CDR3 is TGTGCCTGGGATCCGGGGGATTCCTACGAGCAGTACTTC. Its protein is CAWDPGDSYEQYF.

The chain employs TRBV5-1 and TRBJ1-4, with 8 bases fitting TRBD1. The CDR3 consists of 14 residues. The germline gives CDR1 SGHRS, CDR2 YFSETQ. V lost 2 bases and J lost 8; bases outside the gene matches: 5. CDR3 residues: CASSFRGPREKLFF. In nucleotides, the CDR3 is TGCGCCAGCAGCTTCAGGGGGCCGCGGGAAAAACTGTTTTTT.

V gene TRBV29-1 combines with J gene TRBJ2-1; D may be TRBD2 (5 bases). Germline V gives CDR1 SQVTM, CDR2 ANQGSEA. The V and J ends lost 6 bases and 3 bases respectively, with 15 bases between them. CDR3 length: 14 residues. The CDR3 loop reads CSVPARGLYNEQFF. CDR3 in DNA: TGCAGCGTACCGGCTCGAGGACTCTACAATGAGCAGTTCTTC.